Each of the 24 T cell receptor beta chains below was sequenced from the same sample in a study of cytomegalovirus exposure and HLA in healthy donors. Some clones are missing from TCRdb's copy, which holds only in-frame ones; the method was immunoSEQ multiplex PCR. The sample lists about 280,000 clones, around 89% occurring once. Source material: PBMCs. The receptors here all came from a woman between 18 and 29 years old in good health and CMV-seronegative.

The chain recombines TRBV28 with TRBJ1-5; 7 bases are a match to TRBD1. The CDR3 has 17 amino acids. The germline CDR1 and CDR2 sequences are MDHEN and SYDVKM. V trimming: 5 bases; J trimming: 4 bases; junction bases outside the gene matches: 14. CDR3 amino acids: CASSIRQGLVGNQPQHF. The DNA of the CDR3 is TGTGCCAGCAGTATAAGACAGGGCCTCGTGGGAAATCAGCCCCAGCATTTT.

The chain links TRBV27 to TRBJ1-5; D is perhaps TRBD1 (6 bases). CDR1 MNHEY and CDR2 SMNVEV come from the germline V gene (reference sequence). CDR3 length equals 12 residues. Deletions cut 5 bases from V and 7 bases from J, with 9 bases between. Here the CDR3 reads CASSVTGQPQHF. In DNA form, the CDR3 reads TGTGCCAGCAGTGTGACAGGACAGCCCCAGCATTTT.

The chain carries TRBV4-3 and TRBJ2-7, with 10 bases lining up with TRBD1. The CDR3 is 15 amino acids. The V and J ends lost 5 bases and 2 bases, in that order; junction bases with no gene match: 6. The germline V gene encodes CDR1 LGHNA and CDR2 YSLEER. CDR3 amino acids: CASSVSGQGPYEQYF. CDR3 DNA sequence: TGCGCCAGCAGCGTATCGGGACAGGGGCCCTACGAGCAGTACTTC.

The chain is built from TRBV2 and TRBJ2-1; TRBD1 matches 10 bases. With V trimmed by 7 bases and J by 10 bases, 10 bases remained unmatched. Germline V lookup: CDR1 SNHLY, CDR2 FYNNEI. The CDR3 loop spans 14 amino acids. The CDR3 DNA follows: TGTGCCAGCATAACCGGGACAGGGGTGAGAGAGCAGTTCTTC. Translated, it gives CASITGTGVREQFF.

This clone turned up a few times. V and J are TRBV6-5 and TRBJ2-3; 10 bases fit TRBD2. The CDR3 has 15 residues. Germline loops: CDR1 MNHEY, CDR2 SVGAGI. Trimming removed 6 bases from V and 6 bases from J; junction bases left unmatched: 9. The CDR3 spells CASRTLAGVTDTQYF. The CDR3 DNA follows: TGTGCCAGCAGGACTCTAGCGGGAGTAACGGATACGCAGTATTTT.

CDR3 in DNA: TGTGCCAGCAGGCTCCTCCCGGACTCCCCCTACGAGCAGTACTTC. Translation gives CASRLLPDSPYEQYF. The rearrangement links TRBV6-6 to TRBJ2-7, with D possibly matching TRBD2 (5 bases). The CDR3 is made up of 15 amino acids. V lost 6 bases to trimming and J lost 2 bases, with 17 bases between them. Germline V gene lookup returns CDR1 MNHNY and CDR2 SVGAGI (reference sequence).

The chain couples TRBV28 to TRBJ2-7; 8 bases fit TRBD2. The V gene end was trimmed by 2 bases and the J gene end by 0 bases; junction bases not matched to a gene: 6. The CDR3 covers 16 residues. Germline V CDR1 and CDR2: MDHEN, SYDVKM. The CDR3 here is CASSLQIAGSSYEQYF. CDR3 coding DNA: TGTGCCAGCAGTTTACAAATAGCGGGAAGCTCCTACGAGCAGTACTTC.

A note on this clone: The limits of the CDR3 on the DNA are not certain, so only TCRdb's listed CDR3 is given. This CDR3 reads CASSLFGQGALSFF. This chain joins TRBV28 and TRBJ1-1; the D call of TRBD1 is as the table states it, not checked on the DNA. The CDR3 totals 14 residues, both ends included. Looked up from germline, CDR1 is MDHEN and CDR2 is SYDVKM.

This clone was counted only a few times. The V call is TRBV9, the J call TRBJ1-2; a weak D match, TRBD1 (6 bases). V dropped 7 bases and J dropped 8 bases, with 18 bases sitting between them. The V gene's germline CDR1 is SGDLS and CDR2 YYNGEE. The CDR3 is made up of 13 amino acids. CDR3 sequence reads: CASGSGRGYGYTF. The CDR3 nucleotides are TGTGCCAGCGGGAGTGGCAGGGGTTACGGCTACACCTTC.

The chain couples TRBV25-1 to TRBJ2-1; no clear D. The CDR3 extends over 12 amino acids. V lost 3 bases, J lost 4 bases, and 4 bases lay in between. Per the germline V gene, CDR1 is MGHDK and CDR2 is SYGVNS. CDR3 residues: CASSDRYNEQFF. CDR3 nucleotides: TGTGCCAGCAGTGACCGGTACAATGAGCAGTTCTTC. The whole variable domain, remainder taken from reference TRBV25-1 and TRBJ2-1, is EADIYQTPRYLVIGTGKKITLECSQTMGHDKMYWYQQDPGMELHLIHYSYGVNSTEKGDLSSESTVSRIRTEHFPLTLESARPSHTSQYLCASSDRYNEQFFGPGTRLTVL.

The chain couples TRBV6-1 to TRBJ2-1; 9 nucleotides agree with TRBD2. Germline CDR1 reads MNHNS; CDR2 reads SASEGT. V lost 3 bases, J lost 4 bases, and 10 bases stayed unmatched. This CDR3 spans 17 amino acids. Here the CDR3 DNA reads TGTGCCAGCAGTGACAAAGCGGGAGGCTTCCCTTACAATGAGCAGTTCTTC. Its translation: CASSDKAGGFPYNEQFF.

This clone was counted a few times. The rearrangement links TRBV12-2 to TRBJ2-7; the table assigns TRBD2, which was not confirmed against the DNA. TRBV12-2 is a pseudogene locus. CDR3 length: 14 residues. The CDR3 sequence: CASRFPDSPYEQYF. CDR3 coding DNA: TGTGCAAGTCGCTTCCCTGACTCCCCCTACGAGCAGTACTTC.

The V call is TRBV4-2, the J call TRBJ2-2, with D possibly matching TRBD2 (5 bases). This CDR3 contains 14 residues. The germline V gene has CDR1 LGHNA and CDR2 YNFKEQ. Deletions cut 0 bases from V and 4 bases from J, with 6 bases between. The DNA for the CDR3 is TGTGCCAGCAGCCAAGATGCGGGCACCGGGGAGCTGTTTTTT. Translating it yields CASSQDAGTGELFF.

The V call is TRBV7-9, the J call TRBJ2-1; TRBD1 is a possible D gene (6 bases). There are 13 residues in the CDR3. V was shortened by 3 bases and J by 6 bases, with 9 bases between the two germline ends. Germline CDR1 is SEHNR and CDR2 is FQNEAQ (reference sequence). CDR3 in DNA: TGTGCCAGCAGCTTCACAGGGCCCAATGAGCAGTTCTTC. It translates to CASSFTGPNEQFF.

V and J are TRBV15 and TRBJ1-2; D unresolved. The CDR3 sequence is 15 residues long. Germline V gene lookup returns CDR1 LNHNV and CDR2 YYDKDF (reference sequence). V was pared by 1 base and J by 7 bases, with 16 bases between. This CDR3 reads CATSRAGPLSIGYTF. The CDR3 bases are TGTGCCACCAGCAGAGCCGGTCCCCTATCTATTGGCTACACCTTC.

This sequence joins TRBV29-1 and TRBJ1-1; D is undetermined. Per the germline V gene, CDR1 is SQVTM and CDR2 is ANQGSEA. The CDR3 is made up of 12 amino acids. Between the trimmed V and J ends, which lost 6 bases and 6 bases, there was a span of 14 bases. The CDR3 DNA reads TGCAGCGTCGATCGGACTATCCCTGAAGCTTTCTTT. Translation: CSVDRTIPEAFF.

This chain joins TRBV7-3 and TRBJ1-2; D is perhaps TRBD1 (6 bases). Trimming stripped 0 bases from V and 4 bases from J, with 12 bases between. Germline CDR1 reads SGHTA; CDR2 reads FQGTGA. The CDR3 consists of 15 residues. The chain's CDR3 is CASSLTAGGLYGYTF. The CDR3 bases are TGTGCCAGCAGCTTAACTGCGGGGGGGCTCTATGGCTACACCTTC.

The rearrangement joins TRBV30 to TRBJ1-2; 9 nucleotides line up with TRBD1. The CDR3 spans 13 residues. V was clipped by 6 bases and J by 4 bases; unmatched bases: 6. Looked up from germline, CDR1 is GTSNPN and CDR2 is SVGIG (reference sequence). CDR3 residues: CACPGQGIYGYTF. The CDR3 nucleotides are TGTGCCTGCCCGGGACAGGGTATCTATGGCTACACCTTC. Full variable domain (remainder filled in from reference TRBV30 and TRBJ1-2): SQTIHQWPATLVQPVGSPLSLECTVEGTSNPNLYWYRQAAGRGLQLLFYSVGIGQISSEVPQNLSASRPQDRQFILSSKKLLLSDSGFYLCACPGQGIYGYTFGSGTRLTVV.

The chain carries TRBV30 and TRBJ1-1; TRBD1 matches at 10 bases. Looked up from germline, CDR1 is GTSNPN and CDR2 is SVGIG (reference sequence). V dropped 2 bases and J dropped 11; count of bases not matched to a gene: 8. CDR3 length: 13 amino acids. The CDR3 loop is CAWSTTPGQGAFF. CDR3 nucleotides: TGTGCCTGGAGTACCACACCGGGACAGGGGGCTTTCTTT. Full variable domain (missing parts from reference TRBV30 and TRBJ1-1): SQTIHQWPATLVQPVGSPLSLECTVEGTSNPNLYWYRQAAGRGLQLLFYSVGIGQISSEVPQNLSASRPQDRQFILSSKKLLLSDSGFYLCAWSTTPGQGAFFGQGTRLTVV.

V is TRBV6-1 and J is TRBJ2-2; TRBD1 matches at 8 bases. The CDR3 sequence is 16 residues long. With V trimmed by 1 base and J by 5 bases, 6 bases remained unmatched. The V gene's germline CDR1 is MNHNS and CDR2 SASEGT. The chain's CDR3 is CASSEEDRVGTGELFF. For the CDR3, the DNA is TGTGCCAGCAGTGAAGAGGACAGGGTCGGGACCGGGGAGCTGTTTTTT.

The J gene is TRBJ2-7, the V gene TRBV28, with 10 bases aligning to TRBD1. With 6 bases clipped from V and 8 bases from J, the junction kept 10 bases outside the gene matches. Per the germline V gene, CDR1 is MDHEN and CDR2 is SYDVKM. The CDR3 runs to 14 residues. The CDR3 DNA follows: TGTGCCAGCAGGGGCGGGGACAGGGGAGGGAAGCAGTACTTC. Protein product: CASRGGDRGGKQYF.

The chain links TRBV27 to TRBJ1-2; 8 positions match TRBD1. Per the germline V gene, CDR1 is MNHEY and CDR2 is SMNVEV (reference sequence). V lost 2 bases to trimming and J lost 2 bases; unmatched junction nucleotides: 7. This CDR3 spans 16 amino acids. CDR3 loop: CASSLIPGGENYGYTF. CDR3 sequence (DNA): TGTGCCAGCAGTTTAATTCCAGGGGGCGAGAACTATGGCTACACCTTC.

The chain joins TRBV14 to TRBJ2-7; D gene unclear. With 4 bases removed from V and 4 bases from J, the gap between germline ends came to 20 bases. The germline V gene has CDR1 SGHDN and CDR2 FVKESK. The length of the CDR3 is 16 residues. The DNA for the CDR3 is TGTGCCAGCAGCCCCCTCTCTCTAGTGCGAAAGTACGAGCAGTACTTC. This codes for CASSPLSLVRKYEQYF.

This clone appeared once. Sequence at one end of the junction differs from germline and may be a read error. This rearrangement joins TRBV7-7 to TRBJ2-3; 12 bases fit TRBD2. This CDR3 has 16 amino acids. CDR1 and CDR2 from the germline V gene are SSHAT and FNYEAQ (reference sequence). CDR3 sequence (DNA): TGTGCTAGCAGCCGGGGGACTAGCGGGAGCACAGATACGCAGTATTTT. Protein sequence: CASSRGTSGSTDTQYF.